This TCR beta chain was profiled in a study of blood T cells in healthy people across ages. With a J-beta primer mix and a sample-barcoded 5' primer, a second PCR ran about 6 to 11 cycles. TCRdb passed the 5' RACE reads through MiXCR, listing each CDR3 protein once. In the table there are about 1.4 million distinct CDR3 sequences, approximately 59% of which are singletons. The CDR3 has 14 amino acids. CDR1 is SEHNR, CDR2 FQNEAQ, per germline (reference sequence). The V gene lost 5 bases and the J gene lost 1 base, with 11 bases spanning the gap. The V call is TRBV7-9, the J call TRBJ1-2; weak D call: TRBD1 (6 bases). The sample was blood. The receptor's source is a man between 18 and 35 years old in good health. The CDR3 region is CASSPGQFNYGYTF. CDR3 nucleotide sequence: TGTGCCAGCAGCCCCGGACAGTTTAACTATGGCTACACCTTC. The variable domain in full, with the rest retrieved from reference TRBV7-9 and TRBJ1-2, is DTGVSQNPRHKITKRGQNVTFRCDPISEHNRLYWYRQTLGQGPEFLTYFQNEAQLEKSRLLSDRFSAERPKGSFSTLEIQRTEQGDSAMYLCASSPGQFNYGYTFGSGTRLTVV.